Shown below are 9 T cell receptor beta chains from a single sample sequenced in a study of blood T cells in healthy people across ages. PCR was performed a second time for roughly 7 to 11 cycles using a sample-barcoded 5' primer and a J-beta primer mix. TCRdb recomputed calls from the 5' RACE reads with MiXCR, one row per CDR3 protein. The repertoire holds under 2,000,000 distinct CDR3 sequences, with about 50% as singletons. Sequenced: blood. These receptors all stem from a woman between 40 and 55 years old in good health.

The V call is TRBV5-1, the J call TRBJ2-6; TRBD1 is a possible D gene (6 bases). The CDR3 is made up of 17 amino acids. The ends were cut back, 0 bases at V and 0 bases at J, with 10 bases in the middle. Looked up from germline, CDR1 is SGHRS and CDR2 is YFSETQ. CDR3 bases: TGCGCCAGCAGCTTGGATGGACAGAACTCTGGGGCCAACGTCCTGACTTTC. Translating gives CASSLDGQNSGANVLTF.

The J gene is TRBJ2-3, the V gene TRBV20-1, with D possibly being TRBD2 (5 bases). The CDR3 sequence is 15 residues long. V was cut by 6 bases and J by 5 bases, with 21 bases left in between. Per germline, CDR1 DFQATT and CDR2 SNEGSKA (reference sequence). The CDR3 protein is CSALDARNLRDTQYF. In nucleotides, the CDR3 is TGCAGTGCACTAGATGCCCGGAACCTCAGAGATACGCAGTATTTT.

The chain carries TRBV7-2 and TRBJ2-1, with D hard to call. Germline V gene lookup returns CDR1 SGHTA and CDR2 FQGNSA. The CDR3 loop spans 15 amino acids. Trimming removed 5 bases from V and 5 bases from J, with 16 bases in between. CDR3 in amino acids: CASSGFAHNNNEQFF. The DNA for the CDR3 is TGTGCCAGCAGCGGCTTTGCGCATAATAACAATGAGCAGTTCTTC.

In regard to this clonotype: A much larger clonotype is one base distant, so this may be a read error. CDR3 bases: TGTGCCAGCAGCTTAGCGGGGGGGTCCGGTGAGCAGTTCTTC. Residues: CASSLAGGSGEQFF. The chain couples TRBV11-2 to TRBJ2-1; 8 bases fit TRBD2. J was trimmed by 9 bases and V by 1 base; bases with no gene match: 5. Germline V gene sequence: CDR1 SGHAT, CDR2 FQNNGV. CDR3 size: 14 residues.

The chain employs TRBV19 and TRBJ2-4; 9 bases are a match to TRBD2. The germline gives CDR1 LNHDA, CDR2 SQIVND (reference sequence). After removal of 3 bases from V and 0 bases from J, the junction contained 15 bases not matched to a gene. The CDR3 has 20 residues. The CDR3 sequence: CASSIQGASGTKLAKNIQYF. The CDR3 DNA reads as TGTGCCAGTAGTATTCAAGGGGCTAGCGGGACGAAACTAGCCAAAAACATTCAGTACTTC.

V and J are TRBV5-1 and TRBJ2-7; D is perhaps TRBD1 (6 bases). V lost 0 bases and J 6 bases, leaving 13 bases between the germline ends. The CDR3 has 14 residues. Germline V gives CDR1 SGHRS, CDR2 YFSETQ. In DNA form, the CDR3 reads TGCGCCAGCAGCTTGGACTACAGGGTAGGCGAGCAGTACTTC. Translated: CASSLDYRVGEQYF.

The chain employs TRBV28 and TRBJ1-1; 9 nucleotides align to TRBD1. Germline V CDR1 and CDR2: MDHEN, SYDVKM. The CDR3 is made up of 15 amino acids. The V and J ends lost 6 bases and 4 bases, in that order; junction bases with no gene match: 9. The CDR3 bases are TGTGCCAGCAGGTCGTTACAGGGGGCGCGCACTGAAGCTTTCTTT. It yields the protein CASRSLQGARTEAFF.

This chain uses TRBV20-1 with TRBJ2-5; the D call may be TRBD1 or TRBD2 (5 bases each). With 5 bases removed from V and 5 bases from J, the gap between germline ends came to 18 bases. The germline V gene has CDR1 DFQATT and CDR2 SNEGSKA (reference sequence). The CDR3 contains 14 residues. The CDR3 protein is CSAEGQALYETQYF. In DNA form, the CDR3 reads TGCAGTGCTGAGGGGCAGGCCCTATATGAGACCCAGTACTTC.

The chain is built from TRBV5-1 and TRBJ1-6, with no clear D. The CDR3 is 16 amino acids. The ends were cut back, 0 bases at V and 6 bases at J, with 13 bases in the middle. Germline CDR1 is SGHRS and CDR2 is YFSETQ. The CDR3: CASSLEPASINSPLHF. The CDR3 coding sequence is TGCGCCAGCAGCTTGGAACCGGCCAGTATTAATTCACCCCTCCACTTT. Full variable domain (rest looked up from reference TRBV5-1 and TRBJ1-6): KAGVTQTPRYLIKTRGQQVTLSCSPISGHRSVSWYQQTPGQGLQFLFEYFSETQRNKGNFPGRFSGRQFSNSRSEMNVSTLELGDSALYLCASSLEPASINSPLHFGNGTRLTVT.